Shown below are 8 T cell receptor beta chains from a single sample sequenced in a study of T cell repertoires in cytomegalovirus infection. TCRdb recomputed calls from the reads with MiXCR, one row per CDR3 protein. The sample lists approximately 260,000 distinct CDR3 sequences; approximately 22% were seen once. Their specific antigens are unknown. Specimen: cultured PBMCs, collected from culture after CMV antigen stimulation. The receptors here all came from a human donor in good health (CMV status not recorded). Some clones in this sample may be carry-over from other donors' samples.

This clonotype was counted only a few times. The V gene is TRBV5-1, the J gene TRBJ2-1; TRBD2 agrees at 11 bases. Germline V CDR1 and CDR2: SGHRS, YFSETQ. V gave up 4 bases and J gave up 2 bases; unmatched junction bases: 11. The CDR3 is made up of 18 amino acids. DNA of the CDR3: TGCGCCAGCAGCACCGGCACGTTAGCGGGAGGGCCCTACAATGAGCAGTTCTTC. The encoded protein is CASSTGTLAGGPYNEQFF.

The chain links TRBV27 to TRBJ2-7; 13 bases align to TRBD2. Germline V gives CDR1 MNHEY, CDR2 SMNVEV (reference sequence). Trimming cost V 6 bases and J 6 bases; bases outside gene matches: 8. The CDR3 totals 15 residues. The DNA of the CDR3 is TGTGCCAGCAGCCCACTAGCGGGAGGGCATCGCGAGCAGTACGTC. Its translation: CASSPLAGGHREQYV.

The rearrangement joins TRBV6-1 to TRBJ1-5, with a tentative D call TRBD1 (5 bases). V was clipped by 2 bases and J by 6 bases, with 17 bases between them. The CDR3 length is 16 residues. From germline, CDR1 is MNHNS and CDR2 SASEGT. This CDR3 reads CASSEPFRRDRQPQHF. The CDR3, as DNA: TGTGCCAGCAGTGAACCATTTCGCAGGGACCGTCAGCCCCAGCATTTT.

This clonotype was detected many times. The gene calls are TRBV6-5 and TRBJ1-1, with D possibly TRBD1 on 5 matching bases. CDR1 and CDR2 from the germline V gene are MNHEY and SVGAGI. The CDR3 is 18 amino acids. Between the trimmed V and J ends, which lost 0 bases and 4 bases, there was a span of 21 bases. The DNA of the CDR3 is TGTGCCAGCAGTTACTCGATATATGAGGGGCGGCACCTCACTGAAGCTTTCTTT. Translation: CASSYSIYEGRHLTEAFF.

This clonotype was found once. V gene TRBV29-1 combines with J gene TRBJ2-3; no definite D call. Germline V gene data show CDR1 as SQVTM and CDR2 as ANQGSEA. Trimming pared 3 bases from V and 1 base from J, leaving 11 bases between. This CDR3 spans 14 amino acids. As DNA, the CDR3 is TGCAGCGTTGACCGGGCGGCTGGCACAGATACGCAGTATTTT. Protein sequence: CSVDRAAGTDTQYF.

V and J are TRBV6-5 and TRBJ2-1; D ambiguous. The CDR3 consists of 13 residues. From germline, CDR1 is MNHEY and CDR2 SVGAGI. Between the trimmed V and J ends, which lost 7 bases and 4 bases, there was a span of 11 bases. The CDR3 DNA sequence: TGTGCCAGCACCCCCCAAGGGTACAATGAGCAGTTCTTC. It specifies CASTPQGYNEQFF.

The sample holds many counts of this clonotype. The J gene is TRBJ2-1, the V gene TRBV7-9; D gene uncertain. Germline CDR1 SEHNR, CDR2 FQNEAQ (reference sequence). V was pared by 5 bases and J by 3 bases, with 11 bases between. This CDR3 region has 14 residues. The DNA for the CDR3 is TGTGCCAGCAGCCTTCAATGGGACTACAATGAGCAGTTCTTC. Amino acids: CASSLQWDYNEQFF.

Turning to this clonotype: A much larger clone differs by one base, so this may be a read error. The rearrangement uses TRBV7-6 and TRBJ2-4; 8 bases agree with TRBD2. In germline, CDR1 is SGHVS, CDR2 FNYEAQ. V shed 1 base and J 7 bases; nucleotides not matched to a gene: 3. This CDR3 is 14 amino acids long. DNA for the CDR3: TGTGCCAGCAGCTTAGGCGGGAGGCGGAACATTCAGTACTTC. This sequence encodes CASSLGGRRNIQYF.